This entry lists 10 T cell receptor beta chains sequenced from one sample in a study of control samples from healthy donors and cancer patients. This table comes from immunoSEQ multiplex PCR, and its TCRdb copy is limited to in-frame clones, with some not included. The data show some 78,000 clones, less than 90% seen once. The sequencing input was blood. The receptors were gathered from a woman aged 60-75 years in good health.

This chain joins TRBV5-5 and TRBJ2-2; no reliable D call. Deletions cut 0 bases from V and 6 bases from J, with 3 bases between. This CDR3 region has 12 residues. Germline values: CDR1 SGHKS, CDR2 YYEKEE (reference sequence). The chain's CDR3 is CASSLEPGELFF. The CDR3 nucleotides read TGTGCCAGCAGCTTGGAGCCCGGGGAGCTGTTTTTT.

V gene TRBV19 combines with J gene TRBJ2-1, with TRBD1 as a possible D gene (6 bases). The germline V gene has CDR1 LNHDA and CDR2 SQIVND (reference sequence). This CDR3 contains 15 residues. Trimming took off 10 bases at V and 1 base at J, with 17 bases between the two ends. The CDR3 region is CATTSRTGSYNEQFF. Here the CDR3 DNA reads TGTGCCACCACCAGCCGTACAGGGTCCTACAATGAGCAGTTCTTC.

V gene TRBV7-9 combines with J gene TRBJ2-5; 14 nucleotides agree with TRBD2. Germline CDR1 reads SEHNR; CDR2 reads FQNEAQ (reference sequence). The CDR3 is 17 residues long. The V segment lost 7 bases and the J segment 5 bases; nucleotides outside the gene matches: 12. The CDR3 coding sequence is TGTGCCAGCAACCTCGGGACTAGCGGGAGCAAGAGGGAGACCCAGTACTTC. Encoded protein: CASNLGTSGSKRETQYF.

The chain has TRBV19 and TRBJ1-2, with TRBD1 identical over 8 bases. The CDR3 covers 20 residues. Germline values: CDR1 LNHDA, CDR2 SQIVND (reference sequence). V trimming: 4 bases; J trimming: 4 bases; junction bases outside the gene matches: 23. This chain's CDR3 is CASSNFGQSGGRAGIYGYTF. CDR3 bases: TGTGCCAGTAGTAATTTTGGACAATCAGGGGGCCGAGCCGGAATCTATGGCTACACCTTC.

In this sample, this clone turned up a few times. This chain uses TRBV6-1 with TRBJ2-1, with D hard to call. CDR3 length: 13 residues. CDR1 is MNHNS and CDR2 is SASEGT in the germline V gene. V was cut by 1 base and J by 5 bases, with 6 bases left in between. CDR3 DNA sequence: TGTGCCAGCAGTGAAGACGGTCACAATGAGCAGTTCTTC. Its translation: CASSEDGHNEQFF.

This clone was found once. The chain recombines TRBV11-3 with TRBJ2-7; tentatively, D is TRBD1 (5 bases). Germline-derived CDR1 and CDR2 are SGHNT and YENEEA. Deletions cut 2 bases from V and 2 bases from J, with 13 bases between. The CDR3 runs to 15 residues. The CDR3 region has the DNA TGTGCCAGCAGCTTACCCGGAGACAGAGCCTACGAGCAGTACTTC. Translating gives CASSLPGDRAYEQYF.

This chain uses TRBV27 with TRBJ2-1; TRBD2 matches 8 bases. CDR1 is MNHEY, CDR2 SMNVEV, per germline (reference sequence). There are 14 residues in the CDR3. After removal of 0 bases from V and 6 bases from J, the junction contained 1 base not matched to a gene. The CDR3 loop reads CASSLSGRANEQFF. The DNA for the CDR3 is TGTGCCAGCAGTTTATCCGGGAGGGCCAATGAGCAGTTCTTC.

This chain connects TRBV4-3 to TRBJ2-2, with TRBD1 matching over 9 bases. Germline-derived CDR1 and CDR2 are LGHNA and YSLEER. The J segment lost 1 base and the V segment lost 6 bases, leaving 3 bases of the junction unmatched. The CDR3 runs to 15 residues. CDR3 amino acids: CASRAGQGNTGELFF. The CDR3 nucleotides are TGCGCCAGCAGGGCGGGACAGGGGAACACCGGGGAGCTGTTTTTT.

V is TRBV7-2 and J is TRBJ2-5; 13 bases align to TRBD2. Germline-derived CDR1 and CDR2 are SGHTA and FQGNSA. This CDR3 comprises 15 residues. V lost 1 base, J lost 5 bases, and 1 base stayed unmatched. Here the CDR3 DNA reads TGTGCCAGCAGCTTAGAACTAGCGGGAGGGGAGACCCAGTACTTC. It is translated as CASSLELAGGETQYF. The complete variable domain, with remaining parts taken from reference TRBV7-2 and TRBJ2-5, reads GAGVSQSPSNKVTEKGKDVELRCDPISGHTALYWYRQSLGQGLEFLIYFQGNSAPDKSGLPSDRFSAERTGGSVSTLTIQRTQQEDSAVYLCASSLELAGGETQYFGPGTRLLVL.

This clone appeared a single time. The CDR3 here is CASSPGGRYTGELFF. CDR3 nucleotide sequence: TGTGCCAGCAGCCCCGGGGGCAGATACACCGGGGAGCTGTTTTTT. The rearrangement links TRBV9 to TRBJ2-2; D could derive from TRBD1 or TRBD2 (6 bases each). Germline V gene data show CDR1 as SGDLS and CDR2 as YYNGEE. The CDR3 is 15 amino acids. V lost 4 bases, J lost 3 bases, and 13 bases lay in between.